The TCR beta chain described here comes from a study of vaccination and CD4 T cells after COVID-19. Overall study: Post-COVID sampling occurred a median approximately 99 days after diagnosis (range 35 to 161).

Scientists ran DNA taken from cultured CD4+ T cells through the Oncomine TCR Beta short-read assay for sequencing. In TCRdb, the PCR reads were re-called with MiXCR into one record per CDR3 protein. The sample holds some 23,000 distinct CDR3 sequences, over 40% seen once. The CDR3 totals 15 residues. V gave up 0 bases and J gave up 4 bases, with 13 bases separating them. Germline CDR1 is MNHEY and CDR2 is SVGAGI. Time point noted: late sampling 161 to 241 days after vaccination in a few convalescent patients. Sample treatment: approximately nine-day PBMC culture with coronavirus spike peptide pools or control peptides (ViraFEST assay). In regard to this clonotype: Its cognate antigen is unknown.

The receptor's source is a human donor who had recovered from COVID-19. The sequencing used CD4+ T cells from blood, cultured in vitro, collected about 7 months after SARS-CoV-2 vaccination. The J gene is TRBJ2-7, the V gene TRBV6-5; D not resolved. Here the CDR3 reads CASSYSRPALYEQYF. As DNA, the CDR3 is TGTGCCAGCAGTTACTCGAGGCCAGCGCTATACGAGCAGTACTTC.